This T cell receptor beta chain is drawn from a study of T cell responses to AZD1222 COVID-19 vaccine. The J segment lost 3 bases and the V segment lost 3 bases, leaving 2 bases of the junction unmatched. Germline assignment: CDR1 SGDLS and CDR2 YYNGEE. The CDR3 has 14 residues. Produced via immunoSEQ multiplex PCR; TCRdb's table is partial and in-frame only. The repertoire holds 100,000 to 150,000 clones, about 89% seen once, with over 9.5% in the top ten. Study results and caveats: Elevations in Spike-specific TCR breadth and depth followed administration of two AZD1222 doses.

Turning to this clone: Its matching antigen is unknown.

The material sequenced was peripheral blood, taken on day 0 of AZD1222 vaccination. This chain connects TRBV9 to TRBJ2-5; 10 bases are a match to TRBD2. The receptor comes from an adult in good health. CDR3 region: CASSGLAGEETQYF. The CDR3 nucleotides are TGTGCCAGCAGCGGACTAGCGGGTGAAGAGACCCAGTACTTC.